The 24 T cell receptor beta chains reported below all come from one sample, sequenced in a study of vaccination effects on CD4 cells after COVID-19. Antigens of these TCRs are unknown. Sequencing in the ViraFEST assay came after antigen-specific CD4+ T cells had been expanded with viral peptide pools, which were used to stimulate PBMC. Cultured cells yielded isolated CD4+ T cells after around 10 days. Vaccine recipients had no previous SARS-CoV-2 infection; their nucleocapsid antibodies were negative. The table came from immunoSEQ multiplex PCR; TCRdb's copy has only in-frame clones and leaves some out. Among over 30,000 clones, more than 60% were seen once, and the ten largest hold about 23%. The specimen comprised CD4+ T cells from PBMCs cultured with SARS-CoV-2 spike peptides, sampled before COVID-19 vaccination. All receptors come from a human donor who received a COVID-19 vaccine.

The genes are TRBV28 and TRBJ2-5, with 11 positions matching TRBD2. This CDR3 is 15 amino acids long. The V segment lost 5 bases and the J segment 1 base; nucleotides outside the gene matches: 3. Per germline, CDR1 MDHEN and CDR2 SYDVKM. The CDR3 coding sequence is TGTGCCAGCAGTGGTGGGACTAGCGGCCAAGAGACCCAGTACTTC. Protein sequence: CASSGGTSGQETQYF.

The J gene is TRBJ1-1, the V gene TRBV6-1; no clear D. The V gene's germline CDR1 is MNHNS and CDR2 SASEGT. The CDR3 has 12 residues. Trimming took off 0 bases at V and 6 bases at J, with 5 bases between the two ends. The CDR3 protein is CASSEARPEAFF. DNA for the CDR3: TGTGCCAGCAGTGAAGCCAGGCCTGAAGCTTTCTTT.

CDR3 coding DNA: TGTGCTAGTGGTTTGGGGGGGAACACTGAAGCTTTCTTT. Its protein product is CASGLGGNTEAFF. The chain joins TRBV12-5 to TRBJ1-1; D is uncertain. The CDR3 spans 13 residues. The germline V gene encodes CDR1 LGHNT and CDR2 FRNRAP. V was trimmed by 1 base and J by 1 base, leaving 4 bases between them.

This clone was seen a handful of times. This chain connects TRBV2 to TRBJ1-3, with D hard to call. This CDR3 contains 14 residues. Trimming removed 6 bases at V and 4 bases at J, with 13 bases between. Looked up from germline, CDR1 is SNHLY and CDR2 is FYNNEI. The CDR3 sequence: CASRSAPGGNTIYF. The CDR3, as DNA: TGTGCCAGCAGATCAGCCCCGGGGGGAAACACCATATATTTT. The full variable domain, its missing parts supplied by reference TRBV2 and TRBJ1-3, is EPEVTQTPSHQVTQMGQEVILRCVPISNHLYFYWYRQILGQKVEFLVSFYNNEISEKSEIFDDQFSVERPDGSNFTLKIRSTKLEDSAMYFCASRSAPGGNTIYFGEGSWLTVV.

The V and J genes are TRBV5-1 and TRBJ2-6, with D maybe TRBD2 (6 bases). CDR1 and CDR2 (germline): SGHRS, YFSETQ. Deletions cut 2 bases from V and 0 bases from J, with 15 bases between. The CDR3 is 18 amino acids. The DNA for the CDR3 is TGCGCCAGCAGCTTCATACCCGGGGGTAACTCTGGGGCCAACGTCCTGACTTTC. It is translated as CASSFIPGGNSGANVLTF.

There are a few counts of this clone. The chain joins TRBV7-9 to TRBJ1-5; tentatively, D is TRBD1 (6 bases). CDR1 and CDR2 (germline): SEHNR, FQNEAQ (reference sequence). The CDR3 totals 16 residues. Trimming took 5 bases from V and 7 from J, leaving 21 bases between them. In nucleotides, the CDR3 is TGTGCCAGCAGCAAAACCGCTCCAACAGGGAACCAGCCCCAGCATTTT. It is translated as CASSKTAPTGNQPQHF.

The gene calls are TRBV2 and TRBJ1-2, with 7 positions matching TRBD1. This CDR3 is built from 19 residues. The germline gives CDR1 SNHLY, CDR2 FYNNEI. Unmatched junction bases numbered 27, after V lost 11 bases and J lost 3 bases. The CDR3: CAASSKSEGQRVHYYGYTF. CDR3 sequence (DNA): TGTGCCGCCAGCAGTAAAAGTGAGGGACAGCGCGTACACTACTATGGCTACACCTTC.

This clone occurred once. The chain joins TRBV5-6 to TRBJ2-3; TRBD2 matches at 9 bases. Trimming cost V 2 bases and J 2 bases; bases outside gene matches: 3. Germline lookup yields CDR1 SGHDT and CDR2 YYEEEE. CDR3 length equals 15 residues. This chain's CDR3 is CASSFAGGSTDTQYF. DNA of the CDR3: TGTGCCAGCAGCTTTGCGGGGGGGTCCACAGATACGCAGTATTTT.

The chain recombines TRBV7-2 with TRBJ2-3; TRBD2 matches at 10 bases. Germline V gene data show CDR1 as SGHTA and CDR2 as FQGNSA. The trim removed 5 bases at V and 7 bases at J, leaving 9 bases unmatched. The CDR3 has 15 residues. The CDR3 reads CASSPIAGGSHTQYF. The DNA of the CDR3 is TGTGCCAGCAGCCCTATAGCGGGAGGATCTCATACGCAGTATTTT.

By its share, this clone is medium-sized. At one end, the junction sequence differs from germline, possibly due to a read error. The chain is built from TRBV30 and TRBJ1-3, with 8 nucleotides matching TRBD1. The germline V gene encodes CDR1 GTSNPN and CDR2 SVGIG (reference sequence). This CDR3 has 13 amino acids. The CDR3 reads CAGRGQGLDTIYF. The CDR3 DNA is TGTGCCGGGAGAGGACAGGGTCTAGACACCATATATTTT.

V is TRBV6-4 and J is TRBJ1-2, with 9 bases that match TRBD1. J was trimmed by 6 bases and V by 3 bases; bases with no gene match: 5. The CDR3 contains 14 residues. CDR1 and CDR2 (germline): MRHNA, SNTAGT. The CDR3 DNA is TGTGCCAGCAGTGAAAACGGACAGGGGAATGGCTACACCTTC. Its protein product is CASSENGQGNGYTF.

V usage is TRBV2 and J usage is TRBJ1-4; D remains unclear. In germline, CDR1 is SNHLY, CDR2 FYNNEI. The CDR3 totals 11 residues. Trimming stripped 2 bases from V and 8 bases from J, with 3 bases between. CDR3 in amino acids: CASSELEKLFF. CDR3 DNA: TGTGCCAGCAGTGAATTGGAAAAACTGTTTTTT.

The chain is built from TRBV29-1 and TRBJ2-3; D gene ambiguous. V gave up 7 bases and J gave up 10 bases, with 18 bases separating them. Germline CDR1 reads SQVTM; CDR2 reads ANQGSEA. This CDR3 has 12 residues. The CDR3 nucleotides read TGCAGCGCTGGCGAGCTGCCCCGGGCGCAGTATTTT. This codes for CSAGELPRAQYF.

This sequence joins TRBV7-2 and TRBJ1-2; possible D gene TRBD1, 6 bases. This CDR3 has 15 residues. The V end was cut by 3 bases, the J end by 1 base, with 12 bases between. CDR1 SGHTA and CDR2 FQGNSA come from the germline V gene. The CDR3 here is CASSFERTVNYGYTF. The CDR3 DNA reads as TGTGCCAGCAGCTTTGAGAGGACAGTTAACTATGGCTACACCTTC.

The rearrangement uses TRBV7-9 and TRBJ1-4; 9 nucleotides align to TRBD1. This CDR3 has 18 amino acids. J gave up 1 base and V 5 bases, and 11 bases lay outside the gene matches. CDR1 is SEHNR, CDR2 FQNEAQ, per germline (reference sequence). The CDR3 DNA reads as TGTGCCAGCAGCCACACATTCGGGGACAGGGAAACTAATGAAAAACTGTTTTTT. Protein: CASSHTFGDRETNEKLFF.

The chain couples TRBV5-4 to TRBJ2-2; TRBD1 matches at 7 bases. Germline V gene data show CDR1 as SGHNT and CDR2 as YYREEE (reference sequence). With V trimmed by 1 base and J by 6 bases, 6 bases remained unmatched. This CDR3 contains 15 residues. CDR3 sequence (DNA): TGTGCCAGCAGCTTGCCTGGGCAGGGGGCCGGGGAGCTGTTTTTT. It is translated as CASSLPGQGAGELFF.

The chain is built from TRBV19 and TRBJ1-2; D is perhaps TRBD1 (5 bases). This CDR3 is 13 amino acids long. Germline V CDR1 and CDR2: LNHDA, SQIVND (reference sequence). V lost 6 bases and J 8 bases, leaving 16 bases between the germline ends. The CDR3 sequence: CASRHDSGQGYTF. CDR3 DNA: TGTGCCAGTAGACACGACAGTGGACAAGGCTACACCTTC.

The rearrangement links TRBV19 to TRBJ1-1; D remains ambiguous. V was pared by 6 bases and J by 5 bases, with 22 bases between. CDR1 and CDR2 (germline): LNHDA, SQIVND (reference sequence). The CDR3 is 16 amino acids. CDR3 residues: CASSTPGLKGETEAFF. The CDR3 DNA sequence: TGTGCCAGTAGCACCCCGGGCCTCAAGGGTGAGACTGAAGCTTTCTTT.

This chain uses TRBV10-3 with TRBJ1-5, with D uncertain. Germline CDR1 ENHRY, CDR2 SYGVKD. The CDR3 length is 14 residues. The V and J ends lost 2 bases and 2 bases respectively, with 7 bases between them. This chain's CDR3 is CAISESFGNQPQHF. The CDR3 DNA reads as TGTGCCATCAGTGAGAGTTTCGGCAATCAGCCCCAGCATTTT.

This clone was counted between two and nine times. J is TRBJ2-5 and V is TRBV7-8; TRBD2 matches 8 bases. V gave up 8 bases and J gave up 7 bases; unmatched junction bases: 12. This CDR3 contains 14 residues. Germline loops: CDR1 SGHVS, CDR2 FQNEAQ. This chain's CDR3 is CASAASGGGGTQYF. For the CDR3, the DNA is TGTGCCAGCGCTGCCAGCGGGGGAGGAGGGACCCAGTACTTC. Combining the CDR3 with reference TRBV7-8 and TRBJ2-5 gives the whole variable domain GAGVSQSPRYKVAKRGQDVALRCDPISGHVSLFWYQQALGQGPEFLTYFQNEAQLDKSGLPSDRFFAERPEGSVSTLKIQRTQQEDSAVYLCASAASGGGGTQYFGPGTRLLVL.

This clone was counted between two and nine times. V usage is TRBV19 and J usage is TRBJ1-5; 11 positions agree with TRBD1. This CDR3 has 15 residues. Germline V CDR1 and CDR2: LNHDA, SQIVND (reference sequence). Losses at the gene ends were 3 bases for V and 6 bases for J; bases not matched to a gene: 4. CDR3 nucleotides: TGTGCCAGTAGTATCGAGGGACAGGGGGTTCAGCCCCAGCATTTT. Amino acids: CASSIEGQGVQPQHF.

This rearrangement joins TRBV7-2 to TRBJ1-6; D is possibly TRBD1 (5 bases). This CDR3 comprises 15 residues. Between the trimmed V and J ends, which lost 6 bases and 8 bases, there was a span of 17 bases. Germline values: CDR1 SGHTA, CDR2 FQGNSA. The CDR3 sequence: CASRRPGPTYSPLHF. As DNA, the CDR3 is TGTGCCAGCAGGCGACCGGGACCAACTTATTCACCCCTCCACTTT.

V and J are TRBV18 and TRBJ1-1; D remains unclear. Germline lookup yields CDR1 KGHSH and CDR2 LQKENI. V was shortened by 3 bases and J by 1 base, with 9 bases between the two germline ends. The CDR3 extends over 14 amino acids. The CDR3 DNA reads TGTGCCAGCTCACCCCGGACGGAGAACACTGAAGCTTTCTTT. This codes for CASSPRTENTEAFF.

This chain connects TRBV19 to TRBJ2-4; D is unclear. The CDR3 has 15 residues. The V end lost 3 bases, the J end lost 1 base, and 10 bases lay between the germline ends. The germline gives CDR1 LNHDA, CDR2 SQIVND (reference sequence). Here the CDR3 reads CASSMSGEAKNIQYF. DNA for the CDR3: TGTGCCAGTAGTATGAGTGGAGAGGCCAAAAACATTCAGTACTTC.